The sample holds one count of the clone carrying this TCR beta chain. The antigen remains unidentified. This record belongs to a study of cytomegalovirus exposure and HLA in healthy donors. Study at large: There were about 85 million unique TCRs (from HLA-typed donors) in an early data release. Findings and caveats of the study: Immune exposure information available was restricted to CMV serostatus.

PCR employed 60 Vbeta and 13 Jbeta primers. The table came from immunoSEQ multiplex PCR; TCRdb's copy has only in-frame clones and leaves some out. The sample lists under 110,000 clones, around 75% occurring once. The material sequenced was PBMCs. The receptor was derived from a middle-aged man in good health and CMV-seronegative.

CDR3 protein: CASSRTGLGYTF. CDR3 bases: TGTGCCAGTAGTAGGACAGGGCTTGGCTACACCTTC. This chain joins TRBV19 and TRBJ1-2; the match to TRBD1 covers 8 bases. V was pared by 4 bases and J by 7 bases, with 2 bases of the junction left unmatched. This CDR3 has 12 residues. The germline CDR1 and CDR2 sequences are LNHDA and SQIVND (reference sequence). The full variable domain, in which reference TRBV19 and TRBJ1-2 provide the parts outside the CDR3, is DGGITQSPKYLFRKEGQNVTLSCEQNLNHDAMYWYRQDPGQGLRLIYYSQIVNDFQKGDIAEGYSVSREKKESFPLTVTSAQKNPTAFYLCASSRTGLGYTFGSGTRLTVV.